This passage covers 24 T cell receptor beta chains from one sample sequenced in a study of shared clonotypes between healthy human individuals. CD45RO-negative cells were positively selected for CCR7, leaving out terminally differentiated effector memory CD45RA+ cells. Method: immunoSEQ multiplex PCR; TCRdb's copy keeps in-frame clones and lacks some. The repertoire holds roughly 2,000,000 clones, roughly 94% seen once, with less than 1.5% in the top ten. Sequencing was carried out using naive CD8+ T cells sorted from blood. Every receptor here comes from a man between 18 and 35 years old in good health.

V usage is TRBV19 and J usage is TRBJ1-1; a weak D match, TRBD1 (6 bases). CDR1 LNHDA and CDR2 SQIVND come from the germline V gene (reference sequence). V was trimmed by 3 bases and J by 5 bases, leaving 19 bases between them. CDR3 size: 16 residues. CDR3 in DNA: TGTGCCAGTAGTATGAGGTTGTCGGCAGGGGTTACTGAAGCTTTCTTT. Its translation: CASSMRLSAGVTEAFF.

This clone has just one count. The identical CDR3 is also encoded by other nucleotide sequences in the sample. The chain is built from TRBV9 and TRBJ2-7; possible D gene TRBD1, 5 bases. CDR3 size: 12 residues. CDR1 is SGDLS, CDR2 YYNGEE, per germline. The V and J ends lost 3 bases and 3 bases respectively, with 7 bases between them. CDR3 in DNA: TGTGCCAGCAGCGGGACAAGCTACGAGCAGTACTTC. It translates to CASSGTSYEQYF.

This clone was counted a single time. The chain joins TRBV5-4 to TRBJ2-1; the match to TRBD2 covers 10 bases. The germline V gene encodes CDR1 SGHNT and CDR2 YYREEE (reference sequence). V was pared by 1 base and J by 10 bases, with 11 bases of the junction left unmatched. The CDR3 runs 16 residues. The DNA for the CDR3 is TGTGCCAGCAGCTTGAGCGAGCGGGAGGGCCAAGGCGAGCAGTTCTTC. Translated: CASSLSEREGQGEQFF. Full variable domain (outside the CDR3, taken from reference TRBV5-4 and TRBJ2-1): ETGVTQSPTHLIKTRGQQVTLRCSSQSGHNTVSWYQQALGQGPQFIFQYYREEENGRGNFPPRFSGLQFPNYSSELNVNALELDDSALYLCASSLSEREGQGEQFFGPGTRLTVL.

V gene TRBV27 combines with J gene TRBJ1-5; maybe TRBD1 (5 bases). Germline lookup yields CDR1 MNHEY and CDR2 SMNVEV (reference sequence). V shed 0 bases and J shed 7 bases, with 13 bases lying between them. The CDR3 totals 15 residues. The CDR3 DNA reads as TGTGCCAGCAGTTTATCCGGGGGGGGTCTACAGCCCCAGCATTTT. The encoded protein is CASSLSGGGLQPQHF.

The chain recombines TRBV28 with TRBJ2-3; D is perhaps TRBD1 or TRBD2 (5 bases each). Looked up from germline, CDR1 is MDHEN and CDR2 is SYDVKM. The V end was cut by 7 bases, the J end by 3 bases, with 26 bases between. CDR3 length: 18 residues. The DNA for the CDR3 is TGTGCCAGCACCCCCGAGGGGTTGGGGACGAGTATAACAGATACGCAGTATTTT. Translation: CASTPEGLGTSITDTQYF.

With respect to this clone: Other DNA sequences within the sample encode an identical CDR3. The gene calls are TRBV9 and TRBJ2-3, with D possibly being TRBD1 or TRBD2 (5 bases each). CDR3 size: 14 residues. The germline CDR1 and CDR2 sequences are SGDLS and YYNGEE. V lost 0 bases to trimming and J lost 0 bases, with 5 bases between them. The CDR3: CASSVGDSTDTQYF. CDR3 DNA sequence: TGTGCCAGCAGCGTAGGGGACAGCACAGATACGCAGTATTTT.

V gene TRBV5-1 combines with J gene TRBJ2-5; D may be TRBD1 or TRBD2 (5 bases each). The CDR3 spans 15 residues. Germline CDR1 and CDR2: SGHRS and YFSETQ. V dropped 4 bases and J dropped 4 bases, with 17 bases sitting between them. The CDR3 protein is CASSRSRGAGETQYF. DNA for the CDR3: TGCGCCAGCAGCCGCTCGCGAGGGGCGGGAGAGACCCAGTACTTC.

The chain employs TRBV4-1 and TRBJ2-1; 8 bases map to TRBD1. This CDR3 region has 15 residues. CDR1 and CDR2 (germline): MGHRA, YSYEKL. Losses at the gene ends were 4 bases for V and 5 bases for J; bases not matched to a gene: 7. CDR3 DNA: TGCGCCAGCAGCCCCGGGACAGGTCATGACAATGAGCAGTTCTTC. This gives the protein CASSPGTGHDNEQFF.

Concerning this clone: Additional DNA sequences in this sample encode the identical CDR3. The rearrangement links TRBV27 to TRBJ1-1; unclear D gene. CDR1 and CDR2 (germline): MNHEY, SMNVEV (reference sequence). The CDR3 totals 15 residues. V was cut by 0 bases and J by 0 bases, with 8 bases left in between. As DNA, the CDR3 is TGTGCCAGCAGTTTATCCGGCGGATTGAACACTGAAGCTTTCTTT. Amino acid sequence: CASSLSGGLNTEAFF.

This clone was recorded once. J is TRBJ2-7 and V is TRBV2; 7 bases are a match to TRBD1. Germline assignment: CDR1 SNHLY and CDR2 FYNNEI. This CDR3 contains 13 residues. With V trimmed by 6 bases and J by 4 bases, 6 bases remained unmatched. The CDR3 region has the DNA TGTGCCAGCAGCCTGGGGACAGAGTACGAGCAGTACTTC. Its translation is CASSLGTEYEQYF.

The chain uses TRBV2 and TRBJ2-7; no reliable D call. The CDR3 consists of 14 residues. The germline gives CDR1 SNHLY, CDR2 FYNNEI. Trimming removed 3 bases from V and 0 bases from J, with 9 bases in between. CDR3 region: CASSESFDSYEQYF. CDR3 DNA: TGTGCCAGCAGTGAGTCATTCGACTCCTACGAGCAGTACTTC.

The rearrangement links TRBV27 to TRBJ2-7, with D perhaps matching TRBD2 (6 bases). Trimming took 6 bases from V and 6 from J, leaving 15 bases between them. Germline-derived CDR1 and CDR2 are MNHEY and SMNVEV (reference sequence). The CDR3 spans 13 residues. The CDR3 coding sequence is TGTGCCAGCAGATGGGGGTTCGGGAGCGAGCAGTACTTC. This sequence encodes CASRWGFGSEQYF.

This chain links TRBV4-1 with TRBJ2-5; TRBD2 matches 12 bases. The end of the DNA fits TRBJ2-7 better, so the J call may be wrong. The CDR3 sequence is 16 residues long. Germline assignment: CDR1 MGHRA and CDR2 YSYEKL. The CDR3: CASSLRLAGVSYEQYF. The CDR3 DNA reads as TGCGCCAGCAGCCTAAGACTAGCGGGGGTATCCTACGAGCAGTACTTC.

This chain joins TRBV7-9 and TRBJ2-5, with D perhaps being TRBD1 or TRBD2 (5 bases each). This CDR3 has 15 residues. Germline V lookup: CDR1 SEHNR, CDR2 FQNEAQ (reference sequence). V was trimmed by 7 bases and J by 2 bases, leaving 17 bases between them. The CDR3 sequence is CASTPSGRYQETQYF. CDR3 in DNA: TGTGCCAGCACCCCTTCGGGGCGATATCAAGAGACCCAGTACTTC. Variable domain in full (rest from reference TRBV7-9 and TRBJ2-5): DTGVSQNPRHKITKRGQNVTFRCDPISEHNRLYWYRQTLGQGPEFLTYFQNEAQLEKSRLLSDRFSAERPKGSFSTLEIQRTEQGDSAMYLCASTPSGRYQETQYFGPGTRLLVL.

This chain uses TRBV5-6 with TRBJ1-2; D gene ambiguous. The CDR3 is 14 amino acids. Trimming removed 4 bases at V and 1 base at J, with 11 bases between. Looked up from germline, CDR1 is SGHDT and CDR2 is YYEEEE. CDR3 region: CASSILGDNYGYTF. For the CDR3, the DNA is TGTGCCAGCAGCATCCTCGGGGATAACTATGGCTACACCTTC. The full variable domain, its missing parts supplied by reference TRBV5-6 and TRBJ1-2, is DAGVTQSPTHLIKTRGQQVTLRCSPKSGHDTVSWYQQALGQGPQFIFQYYEEEERQRGNFPDRFSGHQFPNYSSELNVNALLLGDSALYLCASSILGDNYGYTFGSGTRLTVV.

Note on this clone: The same CDR3 is also encoded by other DNA sequences in this sample. The chain uses TRBV13 and TRBJ2-5; 7 bases match TRBD2. Germline CDR1 PRHDT, CDR2 FYEKMQ (reference sequence). V gave up 5 bases and J gave up 1 base; unmatched junction bases: 1. CDR3 length: 13 residues. CDR3 nucleotides: TGTGCCAGCAGCCTAGCGGTCCAAGAGACCCAGTACTTC. Translating gives CASSLAVQETQYF.

This chain links TRBV2 with TRBJ1-3; D gene ambiguous. The CDR3 has 15 residues. V shed 4 bases and J shed 0 bases, with 10 bases lying between them. Germline CDR1 and CDR2: SNHLY and FYNNEI. The CDR3 here is CASSGTADSGNTIYF. CDR3 nucleotides: TGTGCCAGCAGTGGTACAGCAGACTCTGGAAACACCATATATTTT.

This clone is a singleton in its sample. The V call is TRBV5-1, the J call TRBJ2-5, with TRBD1 identical over 7 bases. Trimming removed 4 bases from V and 2 bases from J; junction bases left unmatched: 5. CDR3 length: 14 residues. CDR1 is SGHRS and CDR2 is YFSETQ in the germline V gene. The CDR3 DNA reads as TGCGCCAGCAGCCCTGGGGACAGTCAAGAGACCCAGTACTTC. Residues: CASSPGDSQETQYF.

This chain uses TRBV29-1 with TRBJ2-7, with 9 nucleotides matching TRBD1. V shed 3 bases and J 6 bases; nucleotides not matched to a gene: 15. Germline V gives CDR1 SQVTM, CDR2 ANQGSEA. The CDR3 covers 16 residues. The CDR3 reads CSVDVPGQGPFGEQYF. The CDR3, as DNA: TGCAGCGTTGACGTCCCCGGACAGGGGCCTTTTGGCGAGCAGTACTTC.

In its sample, this clone was seen once. The rearrangement joins TRBV6-5 to TRBJ2-7, with 7 bases matching TRBD2. The CDR3 contains 15 residues. V dropped 6 bases and J dropped 3; count of bases not matched to a gene: 11. The germline CDR1 and CDR2 sequences are MNHEY and SVGAGI. The CDR3, as DNA: TGTGCCAGCAGCCCCCGGACTAGTAAGGTCTACGAGCAGTACTTC. Amino acids: CASSPRTSKVYEQYF.

The chain uses TRBV7-9 and TRBJ2-3; TRBD2 matches at 12 bases. The ends lost 5 bases at V and 3 bases at J; junction bases unmatched: 3. CDR1 is SEHNR and CDR2 is FQNEAQ in the germline V gene (reference sequence). This CDR3 has 15 amino acids. This CDR3 reads CASSVTSGGTDTQYF. CDR3 nucleotide sequence: TGTGCCAGCAGCGTCACTAGCGGGGGGACAGATACGCAGTATTTT. The variable domain in full, with the rest retrieved from reference TRBV7-9 and TRBJ2-3, is DTGVSQNPRHKITKRGQNVTFRCDPISEHNRLYWYRQTLGQGPEFLTYFQNEAQLEKSRLLSDRFSAERPKGSFSTLEIQRTEQGDSAMYLCASSVTSGGTDTQYFGPGTRLTVL.

The V call is TRBV19, the J call TRBJ1-6, with D uncertain. V shed 2 bases and J shed 7 bases, with 9 bases lying between them. The CDR3 loop spans 14 amino acids. Germline CDR1 LNHDA, CDR2 SQIVND (reference sequence). In DNA form, the CDR3 reads TGTGCCAGTAGTATATCGGGGAGGAATTCACCCCTCCACTTT. This sequence encodes CASSISGRNSPLHF.

V and J are TRBV7-9 and TRBJ2-3, with 7 bases fitting TRBD1. Trimming removed 8 bases from V and 2 bases from J; junction bases left unmatched: 10. Germline V CDR1 and CDR2: SEHNR, FQNEAQ (reference sequence). The CDR3 extends over 15 amino acids. The CDR3 bases are TGTGCCAGCGACTCCCCGGGACAGAACACAGATACGCAGTATTTT. This codes for CASDSPGQNTDTQYF.

The chain links TRBV27 to TRBJ2-7, with a tentative D call TRBD2 (5 bases). V dropped 5 bases and J dropped 2 bases, with 13 bases sitting between them. Germline assignment: CDR1 MNHEY and CDR2 SMNVEV (reference sequence). This CDR3 has 14 amino acids. This chain's CDR3 is CASSHRDLPYEQYF. CDR3 DNA sequence: TGTGCCAGCAGTCACCGGGATCTCCCCTACGAGCAGTACTTC.